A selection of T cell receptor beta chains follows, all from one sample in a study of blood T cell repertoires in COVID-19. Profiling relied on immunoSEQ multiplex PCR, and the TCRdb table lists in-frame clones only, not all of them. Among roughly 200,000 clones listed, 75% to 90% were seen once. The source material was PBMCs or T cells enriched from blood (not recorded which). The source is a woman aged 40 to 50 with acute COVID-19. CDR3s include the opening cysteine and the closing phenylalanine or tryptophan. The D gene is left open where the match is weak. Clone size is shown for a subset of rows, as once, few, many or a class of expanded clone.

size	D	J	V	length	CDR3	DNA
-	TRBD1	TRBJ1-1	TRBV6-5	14	CASTAGTGNTEAFF	TGTGCCAGCACCGCCGGGACAGGGAATACTGAAGCTTTCTTT
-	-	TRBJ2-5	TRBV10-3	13	CAIRDSLAETQYF	TGTGCCATCAGGGACAGTCTGGCCGAGACCCAGTACTTC
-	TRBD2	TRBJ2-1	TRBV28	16	CASNEPAGLKNNEQFF	TGTGCCAGCAACGAACCAGCGGGGCTCAAGAACAATGAGCAGTTCTTC
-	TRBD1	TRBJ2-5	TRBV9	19	CASSAPGGETGGELETQYF	TGTGCCAGCAGCGCACCAGGCGGAGAGACAGGGGGCGAGCTGGAGACCCAGTACTTC
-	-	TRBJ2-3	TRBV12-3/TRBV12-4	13	CASSLGRGDTQYF	TGTGCCAGCAGCCTCGGACGGGGAGATACGCAGTATTTT
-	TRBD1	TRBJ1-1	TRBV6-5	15	CASSKRTGAGTEAFF	TGTGCCAGCAGTAAGAGGACAGGGGCTGGGACTGAAGCTTTCTTT
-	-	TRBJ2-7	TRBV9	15	CASSVGQSSSYEQYF	TGTGCCAGCAGCGTAGGCCAAAGCTCTTCCTACGAGCAGTACTTC
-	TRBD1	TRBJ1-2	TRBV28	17	CASSNIPGQGSRYGYTF	TGTGCCAGCAGTAACATCCCGGGACAGGGATCCCGATATGGCTACACCTTC
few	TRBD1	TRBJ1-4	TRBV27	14	CASSSGQGLEKLFF	TGTGCCAGCAGTAGCGGACAGGGTTTGGAAAAACTGTTTTTT
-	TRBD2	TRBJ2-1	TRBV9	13	CASSARLAGGQFF	TGTGCCAGCAGCGCCAGACTAGCGGGGGGGCAGTTCTTC
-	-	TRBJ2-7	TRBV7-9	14	CASRMEGMSYEQYF	TGTGCCAGCAGGATGGAGGGAATGTCCTACGAGCAGTACTTC
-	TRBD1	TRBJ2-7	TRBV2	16	CASSDHTGTGGNEQYF	TGTGCCAGCAGTGACCACACTGGGACAGGGGGCAACGAGCAGTACTTC
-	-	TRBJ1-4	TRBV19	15	CASSIRAGRGEKLFF	TGTGCCAGTAGTATCCGGGCAGGCCGGGGTGAAAAACTGTTTTTT
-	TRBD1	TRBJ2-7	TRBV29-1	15	CSVGIPGTGIYEQYF	TGCAGCGTTGGCATCCCCGGGACAGGGATCTACGAGCAGTACTTC
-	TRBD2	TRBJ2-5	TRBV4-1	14	CASSQIGTRETQYF	TGCGCCAGCAGCCAAATCGGGACTAGGGAGACCCAGTACTTC
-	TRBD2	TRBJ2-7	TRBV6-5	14	CASRREEGVYEQYF	TGTGCCAGCAGGCGGGAGGAGGGGGTCTACGAGCAGTACTTC
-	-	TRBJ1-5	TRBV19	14	CASSISRGWQPQHF	TGTGCCAGTAGTATCAGTAGGGGCTGGCAGCCCCAGCATTTT
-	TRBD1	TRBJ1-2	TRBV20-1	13	CSASDRGWYGYTF	TGCAGTGCTAGTGACAGGGGGTGGTATGGCTACACCTTC
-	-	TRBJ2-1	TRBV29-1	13	CSVEVESYNEQFF	TGCAGCGTTGAAGTGGAGAGCTACAATGAGCAGTTCTTC
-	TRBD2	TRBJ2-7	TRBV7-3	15	CASSSAGGPGYEQYF	TGTGCCAGCAGCTCGGCGGGAGGGCCTGGGTACGAGCAGTACTTC